This TCR beta chain comes out of a study of radiotherapy plus CTLA-4 blockade in lung cancer. For the study at large: Overall, 18% of patients showed an objective response, while 31% attained disease control. The study's findings and limits: Blood TCR clones of tumor origin expanded after radiotherapy plus ipilimumab. The authors reported that early blood T cell clone dynamics, with interferon-beta, best predicted response.

This clone was counted a few times. Its antigen is currently unknown. This CDR3 is 15 amino acids long. V lost 4 bases and J lost 4, with 15 bases in between. Germline V lookup: CDR1 SGHDT, CDR2 YYEEEE. Assay used: immunoSEQ multiplex PCR; TCRdb lists only in-frame clones, some missing. This sample has more than 75,000 clones, with 60% to 75% found just once. Ipilimumab CTLA-4 blockade and focal radiation were given to patients with chemo-refractory metastatic non-small-cell lung cancer. The clonotype comes from a human donor with non-small cell lung cancer who had a partial response to radiotherapy plus ipilimumab. Some clones in this sample may be carry-over from other donors' samples. This specimen was peripheral blood, taken from a patient treated with radiotherapy plus ipilimumab. V gene TRBV5-6 combines with J gene TRBJ1-3, with D unresolved. The CDR3 sequence: CASSRFDRKGNTIYF. The DNA of the CDR3 is TGTGCCAGCAGCCGTTTTGATAGAAAGGGAAACACCATATATTTT. Variable domain in full (rest from reference TRBV5-6 and TRBJ1-3): DAGVTQSPTHLIKTRGQQVTLRCSPKSGHDTVSWYQQALGQGPQFIFQYYEEEERQRGNFPDRFSGHQFPNYSSELNVNALLLGDSALYLCASSRFDRKGNTIYFGEGSWLTVV.